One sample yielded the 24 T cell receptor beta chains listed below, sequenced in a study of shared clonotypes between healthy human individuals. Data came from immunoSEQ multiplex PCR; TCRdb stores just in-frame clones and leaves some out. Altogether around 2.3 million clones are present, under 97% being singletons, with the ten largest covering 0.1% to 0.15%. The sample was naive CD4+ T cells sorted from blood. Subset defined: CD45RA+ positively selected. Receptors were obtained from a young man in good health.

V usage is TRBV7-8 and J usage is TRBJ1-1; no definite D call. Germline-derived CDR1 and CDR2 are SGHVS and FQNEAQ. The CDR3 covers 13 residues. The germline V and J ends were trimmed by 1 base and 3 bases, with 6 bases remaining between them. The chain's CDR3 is CASSLERYTEAFF. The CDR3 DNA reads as TGTGCCAGCAGCTTAGAGAGATACACTGAAGCTTTCTTT.

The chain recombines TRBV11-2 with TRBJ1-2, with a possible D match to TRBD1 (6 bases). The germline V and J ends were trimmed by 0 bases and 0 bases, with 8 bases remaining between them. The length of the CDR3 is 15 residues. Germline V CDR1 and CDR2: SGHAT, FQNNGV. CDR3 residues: CASSLEGGSNYGYTF. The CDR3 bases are TGTGCCAGCAGCTTAGAAGGGGGGTCTAACTATGGCTACACCTTC.

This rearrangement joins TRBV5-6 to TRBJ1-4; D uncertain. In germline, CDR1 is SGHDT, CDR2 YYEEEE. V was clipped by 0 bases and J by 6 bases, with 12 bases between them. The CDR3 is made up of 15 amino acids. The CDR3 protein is CASSLAVKPDEKLFF. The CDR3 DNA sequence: TGTGCCAGCAGCTTGGCAGTGAAGCCCGATGAAAAACTGTTTTTT. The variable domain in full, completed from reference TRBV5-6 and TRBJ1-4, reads DAGVTQSPTHLIKTRGQQVTLRCSPKSGHDTVSWYQQALGQGPQFIFQYYEEEERQRGNFPDRFSGHQFPNYSSELNVNALLLGDSALYLCASSLAVKPDEKLFFGSGTQLSVL.

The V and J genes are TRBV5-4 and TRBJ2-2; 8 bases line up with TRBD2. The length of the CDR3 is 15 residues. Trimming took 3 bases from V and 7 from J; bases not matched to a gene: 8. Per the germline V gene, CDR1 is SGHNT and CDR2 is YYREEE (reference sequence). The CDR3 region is CASSSGGGPIGELFF. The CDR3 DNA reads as TGTGCCAGCAGCTCGGGCGGGGGGCCGATCGGGGAGCTGTTTTTT.

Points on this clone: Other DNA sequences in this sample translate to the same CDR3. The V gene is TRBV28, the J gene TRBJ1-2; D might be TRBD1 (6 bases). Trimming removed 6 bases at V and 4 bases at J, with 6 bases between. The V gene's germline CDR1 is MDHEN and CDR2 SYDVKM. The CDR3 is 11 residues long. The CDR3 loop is CASSRGYGYTF. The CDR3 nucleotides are TGTGCCAGCAGCAGGGGCTATGGCTACACCTTC.

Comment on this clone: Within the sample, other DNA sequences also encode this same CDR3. CDR3 DNA sequence: TGTGCCAGTAGTATAGATCGGGTAAGCAATCAGCCCCAGCATTTT. As protein: CASSIDRVSNQPQHF. This sequence joins TRBV19 and TRBJ1-5; the D is unclear. Trimming removed 0 bases at V and 1 base at J, with 7 bases between. Germline CDR1 and CDR2: LNHDA and SQIVND (reference sequence). CDR3 length: 15 amino acids.

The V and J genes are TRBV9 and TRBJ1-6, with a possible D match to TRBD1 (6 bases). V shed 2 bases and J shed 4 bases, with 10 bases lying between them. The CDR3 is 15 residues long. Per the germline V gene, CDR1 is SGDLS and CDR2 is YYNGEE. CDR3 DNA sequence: TGTGCCAGCAGCGTCTCGGGACATTATAATTCACCCCTCCACTTT. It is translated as CASSVSGHYNSPLHF.

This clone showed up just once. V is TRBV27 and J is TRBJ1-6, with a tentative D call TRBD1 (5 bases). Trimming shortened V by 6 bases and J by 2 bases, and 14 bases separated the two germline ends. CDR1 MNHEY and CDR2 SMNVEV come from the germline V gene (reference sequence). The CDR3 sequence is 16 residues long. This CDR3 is CASSPGGVTYNSPLHF. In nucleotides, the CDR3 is TGTGCCAGCAGCCCCGGGGGAGTCACCTATAATTCACCCCTCCACTTT.

CDR3 sequence (DNA): TGTGCCAGCAGGATGACGGGTTCCGGTCAGCCCCAGCATTTT. Encoded protein: CASRMTGSGQPQHF. This rearrangement joins TRBV2 to TRBJ1-5; D not certain. In germline, CDR1 is SNHLY, CDR2 FYNNEI. CDR3 size: 14 residues. V shed 6 bases and J shed 6 bases, with 15 bases lying between them.

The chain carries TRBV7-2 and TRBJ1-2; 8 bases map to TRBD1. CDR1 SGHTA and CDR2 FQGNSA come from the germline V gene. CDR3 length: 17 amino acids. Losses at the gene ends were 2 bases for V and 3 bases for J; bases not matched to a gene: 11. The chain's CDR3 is CASSLFAGGARDYGYTF. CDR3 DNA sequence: TGTGCCAGCAGCTTATTTGCAGGGGGCGCAAGGGACTATGGCTACACCTTC.

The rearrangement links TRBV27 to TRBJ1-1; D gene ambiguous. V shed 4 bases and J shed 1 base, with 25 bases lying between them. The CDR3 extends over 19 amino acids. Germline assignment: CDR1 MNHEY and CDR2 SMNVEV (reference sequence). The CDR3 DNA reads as TGTGCCAGCAGTTCAAAATTGGTCGGGCGGAAATGTCGGAACACTGAAGCTTTCTTT. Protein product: CASSSKLVGRKCRNTEAFF.

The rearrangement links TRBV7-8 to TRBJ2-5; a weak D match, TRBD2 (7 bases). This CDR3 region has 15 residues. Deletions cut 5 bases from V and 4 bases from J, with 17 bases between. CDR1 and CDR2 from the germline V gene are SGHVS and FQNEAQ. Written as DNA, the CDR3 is TGTGCCAGCAGCCCAGTCGGGGGGCGAGGAGAGACCCAGTACTTC. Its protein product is CASSPVGGRGETQYF.

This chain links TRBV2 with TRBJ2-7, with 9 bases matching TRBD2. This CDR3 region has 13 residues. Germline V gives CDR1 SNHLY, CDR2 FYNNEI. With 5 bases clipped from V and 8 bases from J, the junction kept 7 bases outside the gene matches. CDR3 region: CASSSGLAQKQYF. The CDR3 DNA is TGTGCCAGCAGTTCGGGACTAGCTCAGAAGCAGTACTTC.

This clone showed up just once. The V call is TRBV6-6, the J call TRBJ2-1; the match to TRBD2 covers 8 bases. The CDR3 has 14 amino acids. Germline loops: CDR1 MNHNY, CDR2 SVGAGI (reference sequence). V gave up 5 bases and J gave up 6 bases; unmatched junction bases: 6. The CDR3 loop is CASSITAGANEQFF. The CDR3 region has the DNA TGTGCCAGCAGTATCACAGCGGGAGCCAATGAGCAGTTCTTC.

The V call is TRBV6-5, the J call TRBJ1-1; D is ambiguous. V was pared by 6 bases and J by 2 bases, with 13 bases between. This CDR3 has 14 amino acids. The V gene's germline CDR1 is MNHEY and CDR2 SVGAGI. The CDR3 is CASSRTGFNTEAFF. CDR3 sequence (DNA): TGTGCCAGCAGCCGGACGGGTTTTAACACTGAAGCTTTCTTT.

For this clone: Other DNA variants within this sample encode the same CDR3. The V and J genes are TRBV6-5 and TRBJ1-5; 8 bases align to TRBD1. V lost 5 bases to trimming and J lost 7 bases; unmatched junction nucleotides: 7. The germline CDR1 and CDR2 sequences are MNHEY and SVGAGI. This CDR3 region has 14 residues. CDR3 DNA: TGTGCCAGCAGTAGGGGACAGGCCAACCAGCCCCAGCATTTT. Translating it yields CASSRGQANQPQHF.

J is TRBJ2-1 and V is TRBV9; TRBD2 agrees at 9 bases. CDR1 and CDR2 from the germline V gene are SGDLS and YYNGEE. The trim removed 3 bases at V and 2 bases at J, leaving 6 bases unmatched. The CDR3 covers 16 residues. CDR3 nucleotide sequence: TGTGCCAGCAGCGCTACCAGCGGGGGGCCCTACAATGAGCAGTTCTTC. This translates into CASSATSGGPYNEQFF.

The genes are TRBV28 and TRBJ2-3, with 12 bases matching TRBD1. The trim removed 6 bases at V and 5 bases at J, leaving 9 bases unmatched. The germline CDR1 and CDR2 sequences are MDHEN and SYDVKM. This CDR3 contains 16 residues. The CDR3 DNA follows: TGTGCCAGCAGATCCCCGGGACAGGGGGCGCGAGATACGCAGTATTTT. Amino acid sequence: CASRSPGQGARDTQYF.

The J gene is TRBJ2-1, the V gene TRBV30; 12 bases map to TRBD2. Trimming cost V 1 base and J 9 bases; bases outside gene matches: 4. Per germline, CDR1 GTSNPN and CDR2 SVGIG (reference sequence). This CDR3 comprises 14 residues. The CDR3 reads CAWSGLAGDGEQFF. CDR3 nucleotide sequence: TGTGCCTGGAGTGGACTAGCGGGAGATGGTGAGCAGTTCTTC. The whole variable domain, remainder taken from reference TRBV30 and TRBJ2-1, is SQTIHQWPATLVQPVGSPLSLECTVEGTSNPNLYWYRQAAGRGLQLLFYSVGIGQISSEVPQNLSASRPQDRQFILSSKKLLLSDSGFYLCAWSGLAGDGEQFFGPGTRLTVL.

DNA of the CDR3: TGTGCCAGCAGCCTGCAGGGGGCTAGCGGCCATAATGAGCAGTTCTTC. Amino acid sequence: CASSLQGASGHNEQFF. The rearrangement uses TRBV7-2 and TRBJ2-1, with D possibly being TRBD1 (8 bases). This CDR3 comprises 16 residues. Between the trimmed V and J ends, which lost 5 bases and 7 bases, there was a span of 21 bases. CDR1 SGHTA and CDR2 FQGNSA come from the germline V gene.

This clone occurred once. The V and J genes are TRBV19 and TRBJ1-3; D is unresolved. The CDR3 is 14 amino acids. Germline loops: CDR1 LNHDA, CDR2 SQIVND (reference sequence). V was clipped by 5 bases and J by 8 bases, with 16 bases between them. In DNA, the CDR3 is TGTGCCAGTAGTTCCCCGGGTTGGGGATACACCATATATTTT. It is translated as CASSSPGWGYTIYF.

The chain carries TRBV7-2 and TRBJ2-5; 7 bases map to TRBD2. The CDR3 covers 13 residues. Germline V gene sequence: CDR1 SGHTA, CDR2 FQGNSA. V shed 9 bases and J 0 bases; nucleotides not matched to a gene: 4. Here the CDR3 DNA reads TGTGCCAGTAGCGGGCGGTACCAAGAGACCCAGTACTTC. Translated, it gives CASSGRYQETQYF.

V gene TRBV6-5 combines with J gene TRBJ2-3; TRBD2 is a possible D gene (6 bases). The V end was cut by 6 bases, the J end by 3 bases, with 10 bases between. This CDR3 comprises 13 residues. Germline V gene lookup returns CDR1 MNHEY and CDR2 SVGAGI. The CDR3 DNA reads TGTGCCAGCAGAAGCCTAGCGACAGATACGCAGTATTTT. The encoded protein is CASRSLATDTQYF.

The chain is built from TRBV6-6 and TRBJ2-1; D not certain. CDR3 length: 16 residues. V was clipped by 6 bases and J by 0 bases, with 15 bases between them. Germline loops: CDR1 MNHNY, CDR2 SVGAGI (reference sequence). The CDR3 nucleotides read TGTGCCAGCAGCCCCCCCGGCGGAAGCTCCTACAATGAGCAGTTCTTC. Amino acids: CASSPPGGSSYNEQFF.